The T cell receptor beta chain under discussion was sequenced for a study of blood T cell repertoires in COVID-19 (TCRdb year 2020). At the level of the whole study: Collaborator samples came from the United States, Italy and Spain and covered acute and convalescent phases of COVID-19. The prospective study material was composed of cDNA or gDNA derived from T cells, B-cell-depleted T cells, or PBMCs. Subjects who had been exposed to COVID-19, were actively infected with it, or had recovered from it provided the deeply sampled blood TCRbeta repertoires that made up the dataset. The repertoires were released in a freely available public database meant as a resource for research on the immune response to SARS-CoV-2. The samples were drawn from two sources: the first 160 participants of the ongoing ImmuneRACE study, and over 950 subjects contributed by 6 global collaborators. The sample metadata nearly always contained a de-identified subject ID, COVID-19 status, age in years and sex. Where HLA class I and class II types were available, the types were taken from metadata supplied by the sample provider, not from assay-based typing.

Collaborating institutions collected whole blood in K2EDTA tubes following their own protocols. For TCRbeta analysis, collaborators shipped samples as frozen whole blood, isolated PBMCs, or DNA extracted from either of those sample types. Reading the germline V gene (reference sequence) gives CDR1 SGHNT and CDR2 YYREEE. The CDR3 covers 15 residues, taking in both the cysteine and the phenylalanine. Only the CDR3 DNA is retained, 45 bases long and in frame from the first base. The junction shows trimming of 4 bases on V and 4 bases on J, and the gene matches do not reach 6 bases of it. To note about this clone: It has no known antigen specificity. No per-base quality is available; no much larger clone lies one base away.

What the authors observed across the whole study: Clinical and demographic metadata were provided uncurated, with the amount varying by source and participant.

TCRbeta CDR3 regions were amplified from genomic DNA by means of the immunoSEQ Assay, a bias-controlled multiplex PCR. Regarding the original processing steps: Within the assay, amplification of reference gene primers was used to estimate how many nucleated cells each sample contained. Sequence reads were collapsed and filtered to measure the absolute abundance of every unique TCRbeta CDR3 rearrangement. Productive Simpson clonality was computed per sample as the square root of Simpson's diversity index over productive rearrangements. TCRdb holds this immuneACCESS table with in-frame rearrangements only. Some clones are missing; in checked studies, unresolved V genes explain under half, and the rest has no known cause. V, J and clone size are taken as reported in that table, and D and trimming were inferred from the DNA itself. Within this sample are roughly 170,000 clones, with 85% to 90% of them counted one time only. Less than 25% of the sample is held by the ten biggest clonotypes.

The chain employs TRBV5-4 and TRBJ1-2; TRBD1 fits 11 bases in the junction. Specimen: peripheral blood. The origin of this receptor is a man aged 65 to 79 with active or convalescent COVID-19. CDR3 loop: CASSPGQGAFYGYTF. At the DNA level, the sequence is TGTGCCAGCAGCCCCGGACAGGGGGCCTTCTATGGCTACACCTTC.